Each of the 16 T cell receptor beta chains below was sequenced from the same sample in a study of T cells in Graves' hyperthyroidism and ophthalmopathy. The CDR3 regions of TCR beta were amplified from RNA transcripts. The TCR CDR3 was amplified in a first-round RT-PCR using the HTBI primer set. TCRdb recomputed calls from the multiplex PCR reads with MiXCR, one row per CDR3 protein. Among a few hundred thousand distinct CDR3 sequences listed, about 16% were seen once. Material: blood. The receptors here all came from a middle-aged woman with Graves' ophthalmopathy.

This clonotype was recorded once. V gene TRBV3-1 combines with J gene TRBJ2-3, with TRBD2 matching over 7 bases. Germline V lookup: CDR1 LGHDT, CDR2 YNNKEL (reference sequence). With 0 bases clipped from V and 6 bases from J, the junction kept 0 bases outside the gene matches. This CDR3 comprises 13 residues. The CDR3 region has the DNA TGTGCCAGCAGCCAAGAGCGGGGGGATACGCAGTATTTT. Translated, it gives CASSQERGDTQYF.

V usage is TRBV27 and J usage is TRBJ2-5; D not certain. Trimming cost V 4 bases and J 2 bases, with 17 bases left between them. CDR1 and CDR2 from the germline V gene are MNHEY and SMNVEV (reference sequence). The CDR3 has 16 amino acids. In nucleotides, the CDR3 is TGTGCCAGCAGTTCCAACACCCTAGGGATACAAGAGACCCAGTACTTC. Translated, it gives CASSSNTLGIQETQYF.

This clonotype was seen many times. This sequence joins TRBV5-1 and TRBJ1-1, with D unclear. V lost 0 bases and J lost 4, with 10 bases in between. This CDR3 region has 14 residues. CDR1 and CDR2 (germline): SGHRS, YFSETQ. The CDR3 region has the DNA TGCGCCAGCAGCTTGGAGTCCCTGAGCACTGAAGCTTTCTTT. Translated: CASSLESLSTEAFF.

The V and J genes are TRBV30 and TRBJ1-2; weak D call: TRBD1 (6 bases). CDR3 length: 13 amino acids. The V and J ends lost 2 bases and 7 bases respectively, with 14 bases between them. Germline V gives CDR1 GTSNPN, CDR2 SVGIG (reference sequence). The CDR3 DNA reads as TGTGCCTGGAGTCGGACTCAGGGGCTTGGCTACACCTTC. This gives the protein CAWSRTQGLGYTF.

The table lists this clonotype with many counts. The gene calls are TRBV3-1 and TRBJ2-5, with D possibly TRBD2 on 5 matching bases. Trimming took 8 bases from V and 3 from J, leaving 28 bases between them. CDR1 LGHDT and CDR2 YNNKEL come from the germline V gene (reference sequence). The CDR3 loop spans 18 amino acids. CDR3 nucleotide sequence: TGTGCCAGCTGCAAGAATGTGGTGACTATGAGTCCGGAAGAGACCCAGTACTTC. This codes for CASCKNVVTMSPEETQYF.

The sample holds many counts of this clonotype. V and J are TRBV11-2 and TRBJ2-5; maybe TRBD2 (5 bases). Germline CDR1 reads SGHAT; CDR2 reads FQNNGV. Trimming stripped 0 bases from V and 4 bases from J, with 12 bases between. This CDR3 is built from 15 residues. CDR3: CASSLDPEVGETQYF. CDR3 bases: TGTGCCAGCAGCTTAGATCCGGAGGTTGGAGAGACCCAGTACTTC.

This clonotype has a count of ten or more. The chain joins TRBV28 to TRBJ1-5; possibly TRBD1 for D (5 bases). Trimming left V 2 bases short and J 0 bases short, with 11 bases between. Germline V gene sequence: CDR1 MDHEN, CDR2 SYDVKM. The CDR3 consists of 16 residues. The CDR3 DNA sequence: TGTGCCAGCAGTTTAGAACAGGAATATAGCAATCAGCCCCAGCATTTT. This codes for CASSLEQEYSNQPQHF.

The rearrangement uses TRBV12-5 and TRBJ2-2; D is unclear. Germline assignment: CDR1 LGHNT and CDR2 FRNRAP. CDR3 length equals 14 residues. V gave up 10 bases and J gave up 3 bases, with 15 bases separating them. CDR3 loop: CANALSIYTGELFF. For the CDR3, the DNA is TGTGCTAACGCCCTTTCTATATACACCGGGGAGCTGTTTTTT.

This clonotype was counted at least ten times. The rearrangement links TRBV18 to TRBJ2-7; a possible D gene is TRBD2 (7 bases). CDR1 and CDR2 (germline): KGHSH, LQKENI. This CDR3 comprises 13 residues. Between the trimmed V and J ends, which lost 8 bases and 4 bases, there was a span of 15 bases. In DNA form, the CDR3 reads TGTGCCAGCAGCCCTAGGGGGGGATACGAGCAGTACTTC. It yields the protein CASSPRGGYEQYF.

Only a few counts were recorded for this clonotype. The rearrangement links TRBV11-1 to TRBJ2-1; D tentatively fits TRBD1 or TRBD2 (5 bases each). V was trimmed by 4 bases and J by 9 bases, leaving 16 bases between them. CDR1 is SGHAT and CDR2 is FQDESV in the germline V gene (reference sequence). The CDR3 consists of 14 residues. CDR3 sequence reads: CASSYTRGRGEQFF. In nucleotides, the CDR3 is TGTGCCAGCAGCTATACTAGGGGCCGGGGTGAGCAGTTCTTC.

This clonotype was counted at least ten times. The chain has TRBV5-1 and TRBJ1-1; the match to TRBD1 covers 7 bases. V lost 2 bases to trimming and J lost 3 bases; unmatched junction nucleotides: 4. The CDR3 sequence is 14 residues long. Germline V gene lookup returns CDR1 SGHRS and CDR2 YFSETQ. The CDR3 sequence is CASSFKDRDTEAFF. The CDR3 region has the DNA TGCGCCAGCAGCTTCAAAGACAGGGACACTGAAGCTTTCTTT.

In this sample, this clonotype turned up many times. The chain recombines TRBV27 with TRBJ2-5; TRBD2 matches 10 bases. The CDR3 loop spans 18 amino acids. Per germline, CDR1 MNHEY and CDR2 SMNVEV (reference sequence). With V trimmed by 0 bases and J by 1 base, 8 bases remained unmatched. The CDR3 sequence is CASSLSNPAGGPQETQYF. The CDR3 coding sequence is TGTGCCAGCAGTTTATCAAACCCAGCGGGAGGGCCCCAAGAGACCCAGTACTTC.

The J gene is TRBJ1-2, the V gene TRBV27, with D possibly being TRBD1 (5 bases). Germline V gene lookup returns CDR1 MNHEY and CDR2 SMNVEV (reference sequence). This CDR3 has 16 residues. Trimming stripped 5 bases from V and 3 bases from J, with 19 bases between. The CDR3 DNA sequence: TGTGCCAGCAGTCCGACCCGGGGGGGTTGGCACTATGGCTACACCTTC. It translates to CASSPTRGGWHYGYTF.

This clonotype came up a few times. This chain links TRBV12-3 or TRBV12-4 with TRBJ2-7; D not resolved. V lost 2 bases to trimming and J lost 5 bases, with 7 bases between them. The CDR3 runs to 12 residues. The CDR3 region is CASSLLPDEQYF. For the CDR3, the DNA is TGTGCCAGCAGTTTACTACCCGACGAGCAGTACTTC.

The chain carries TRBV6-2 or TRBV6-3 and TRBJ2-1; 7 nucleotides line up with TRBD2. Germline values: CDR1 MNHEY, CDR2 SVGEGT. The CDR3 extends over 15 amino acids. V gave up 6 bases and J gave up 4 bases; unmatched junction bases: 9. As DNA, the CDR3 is TGTGCCAGCAGAAGAATACAGCGGGATTACAATGAGCAGTTCTTC. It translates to CASRRIQRDYNEQFF.

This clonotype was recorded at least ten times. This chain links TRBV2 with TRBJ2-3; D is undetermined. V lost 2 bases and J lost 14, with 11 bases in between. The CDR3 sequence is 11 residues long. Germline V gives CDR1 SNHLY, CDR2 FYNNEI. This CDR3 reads CASSESRLLYF. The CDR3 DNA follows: TGTGCCAGCAGTGAATCCCGACTTCTGTATTTT.